This T cell receptor beta chain was documented in a study of blood T cell repertoires in COVID-19. On the study more broadly: Spain, Italy and the United States supplied samples that represented acute and convalescent COVID-19. Sample material is recorded as cDNA or gDNA derived from T cells, B-cell-depleted T cells, or PBMCs.

In the original processing: It was from reference gene primer amplification that nucleated cell counts were estimated. Repertoires were generated with immunoSEQ multiplex PCR, while TCRdb's copy carries only in-frame clones and drops some. V and J calls and clone size are those listed in that table; D and trimming were worked out from the DNA. The repertoire holds about 140,000 clones, with about 80% as singletons. Germline CDR1 is SGHNT and CDR2 is YENEEA. CDR3 length: 16 residues. V was cut by 3 bases and J by 0 bases, with 11 bases left in between. The material sequenced was peripheral blood. The chain joins TRBV11-3 to TRBJ2-2; TRBD1 might be the D (5 bases). This TCR was sampled from a human donor in a cohort sampled during active COVID-19. DNA of the CDR3: TGTGCCAGCAGCTTTCAGGGTCCGTCGAACACCGGGGAGCTGTTTTTT. It encodes CASSFQGPSNTGELFF.